These 23 T cell receptor beta chains came from one sample sequenced in a study of blood T cell repertoires in COVID-19. Libraries were prepared by immunoSEQ multiplex PCR; TCRdb keeps only in-frame clonotypes and omits some of them. The sample records 200,000 to 250,000 clones, under 90% being singletons. The sequenced sample consisted of PBMCs or T cells enriched from blood (not recorded which). The source of these receptors is a woman in her sixties or seventies who had recovered from COVID-19.

The gene calls are TRBV3-1 (or the pseudogene TRBV3-2) and TRBJ2-7, with D perhaps TRBD1 (6 bases). The CDR3 covers 13 residues. The germline V gene encodes CDR1 LGHDT and CDR2 YNNKEL (reference sequence). The V gene lost 2 bases and the J gene lost 7 bases, with 12 bases spanning the gap. CDR3 DNA: TGTGCCAGCAGCCAAAATAAAGGGGGTGAGCAGTACTTC. Its protein product is CASSQNKGGEQYF.

V and J are TRBV2 and TRBJ1-5; D is possibly TRBD1 (5 bases). CDR1 is SNHLY and CDR2 is FYNNEI in the germline V gene. The V end was cut by 6 bases, the J end by 0 bases, with 9 bases between. The CDR3 extends over 14 amino acids. The CDR3 here is CASRETVSNQPQHF. The CDR3, as DNA: TGTGCCAGCAGGGAGACAGTTAGCAATCAGCCCCAGCATTTT.

This chain joins TRBV7-2 and TRBJ2-7, with 12 bases matching TRBD1. Germline CDR1 reads SGHTA; CDR2 reads FQGNSA. Trimming cost V 0 bases and J 5 bases; bases outside gene matches: 2. CDR3 size: 15 residues. In nucleotides, the CDR3 is TGTGCCAGCAGCTTAGCCGGGACAGGGGGCCACGAGCAGTACTTC. Protein: CASSLAGTGGHEQYF.

The chain is built from TRBV6-5 and TRBJ1-2, with TRBD1 as a possible D gene (6 bases). V shed 2 bases and J shed 5 bases, with 18 bases lying between them. Per germline, CDR1 MNHEY and CDR2 SVGAGI. The CDR3 spans 16 residues. The CDR3: CASSYEGDLTRYGYTF. The CDR3 DNA follows: TGTGCCAGCAGTTACGAGGGGGACCTAACTAGATATGGCTACACCTTC.

In DNA, the CDR3 is TGCGCCAGCAGCGGGGGGCTAGCGGGAGGTGGAGGGAGCTCCTACAATGAGCAGTTCTTC. Translating it yields CASSGGLAGGGGSSYNEQFF. V and J are TRBV5-1 and TRBJ2-1; 11 bases agree with TRBD2. CDR1 is SGHRS, CDR2 YFSETQ, per germline. CDR3 length equals 20 residues. V lost 4 bases, J lost 0 bases, and 15 bases stayed unmatched.

This rearrangement joins TRBV18 to TRBJ1-2; D is ambiguous. Germline V gene data show CDR1 as KGHSH and CDR2 as LQKENI. This CDR3 has 16 residues. V was clipped by 0 bases and J by 0 bases, with 11 bases between them. DNA for the CDR3: TGTGCCAGCTCACCACCCCAGCAGGCTGCTAACTATGGCTACACCTTC. Protein: CASSPPQQAANYGYTF.

The gene calls are TRBV6-5 and TRBJ1-2; 8 bases are a match to TRBD1. Germline-derived CDR1 and CDR2 are MNHEY and SVGAGI. The CDR3 totals 13 residues. V gave up 6 bases and J gave up 7 bases; unmatched junction bases: 7. The CDR3 nucleotides are TGTGCCAGCAGCGACGACAGGGGATCTGGCTACACCTTC. Translating it yields CASSDDRGSGYTF.

V usage is TRBV3-1 (or the pseudogene TRBV3-2) and J usage is TRBJ1-5; a weak D match, TRBD1 (5 bases). The V gene's germline CDR1 is LGHDT and CDR2 YNNKEL (reference sequence). This CDR3 is built from 15 residues. The V gene lost 1 base and the J gene lost 1 base, with 8 bases spanning the gap. CDR3 nucleotides: TGTGCCAGCAGCCAAGGTGCAGGGAGCAATCAGCCCCAGCATTTT. This translates into CASSQGAGSNQPQHF.

The J gene is TRBJ1-6, the V gene TRBV6-1; D possibly corresponds to TRBD1 (5 bases). The CDR3 totals 16 residues. V was clipped by 1 base and J by 4 bases, with 11 bases between them. Germline-derived CDR1 and CDR2 are MNHNS and SASEGT. CDR3 sequence reads: CASSEEGQGYNSPLHF. The CDR3 DNA is TGTGCCAGCAGTGAAGAAGGGCAGGGTTATAATTCACCCCTCCACTTT.

This chain uses TRBV10-3 with TRBJ2-7; 9 positions match TRBD1. The CDR3 contains 13 residues. CDR1 ENHRY and CDR2 SYGVKD come from the germline V gene. Losses at the gene ends were 6 bases for V and 5 bases for J; bases not matched to a gene: 5. The CDR3 DNA reads TGTGCCATCAGACAGGGGGCGACGAACGAGCAGTACTTC. Its translation is CAIRQGATNEQYF.

The genes are TRBV27 and TRBJ2-1, with TRBD2 matching over 8 bases. This CDR3 has 20 residues. Trimming removed 7 bases from V and 0 bases from J; junction bases left unmatched: 20. Germline CDR1 is MNHEY and CDR2 is SMNVEV (reference sequence). CDR3 loop: CASTTPQAGVLPSSYNEQFF. In DNA form, the CDR3 reads TGTGCCAGCACCACCCCCCAAGCGGGAGTCCTTCCAAGCTCCTACAATGAGCAGTTCTTC.

The chain has TRBV14 and TRBJ2-2; D is uncertain. The CDR3 has 15 amino acids. V lost 0 bases, J lost 4 bases, and 9 bases lay in between. Germline values: CDR1 SGHDN, CDR2 FVKESK. The CDR3 is CASSQERHPTGELFF. CDR3 sequence (DNA): TGTGCCAGCAGCCAAGAACGACACCCCACCGGGGAGCTGTTTTTT. Full variable domain (remainder filled in from reference TRBV14 and TRBJ2-2): EAGVTQFPSHSVIEKGQTVTLRCDPISGHDNLYWYRRVMGKEIKFLLHFVKESKQDESGMPNNRFLAERTGGTYSTLKVQPAELEDSGVYFCASSQERHPTGELFFGEGSRLTVL.

This clone was seen a handful of times. The chain carries TRBV4-3 and TRBJ2-5; 7 positions agree with TRBD2. This CDR3 comprises 15 residues. V was clipped by 0 bases and J by 5 bases; unmatched bases: 6. The germline gives CDR1 LGHNA, CDR2 YSLEER. CDR3 loop: CASSQDRQGGETQYF. In DNA form, the CDR3 reads TGCGCCAGCAGCCAAGATAGGCAGGGAGGGGAGACCCAGTACTTC.

The chain combines TRBV19 with TRBJ1-5; no clear D. V lost 0 bases and J lost 3, with 6 bases in between. This CDR3 is built from 14 residues. Germline V CDR1 and CDR2: LNHDA, SQIVND (reference sequence). The CDR3 DNA follows: TGTGCCAGTAGTATAGAAGCTTCCAATCAGCCCCAGCATTTT. Protein: CASSIEASNQPQHF.

The gene calls are TRBV6-5 and TRBJ1-5; no clear D gene. With 7 bases removed from V and 1 base from J, the gap between germline ends came to 14 bases. CDR1 and CDR2 from the germline V gene are MNHEY and SVGAGI. This CDR3 spans 15 amino acids. The CDR3 sequence is CASMVDISSNQPQHF. CDR3 nucleotide sequence: TGTGCCAGCATGGTCGACATTTCGAGCAATCAGCCCCAGCATTTT.

The V gene is TRBV6-4, the J gene TRBJ2-3; D might be TRBD2 (6 bases). Germline CDR1 and CDR2: MRHNA and SNTAGT. The CDR3 extends over 14 amino acids. The V and J ends lost 2 bases and 4 bases respectively, with 10 bases between them. DNA for the CDR3: TGTGCCAGCAGTGACCGGGGAGGCCCAGATACGCAGTATTTT. The encoded protein is CASSDRGGPDTQYF.

The CDR3 nucleotides are TGTGCCAGCAGCCAAGCGCAGGATGCGATTCCAGGCTATGGCTACACCTTC. This gives the protein CASSQAQDAIPGYGYTF. The genes are TRBV14 and TRBJ1-2; D is undetermined. This CDR3 spans 17 amino acids. The germline CDR1 and CDR2 sequences are SGHDN and FVKESK. V was trimmed by 1 base and J by 4 bases, leaving 19 bases between them.

The chain uses TRBV7-2 and TRBJ2-1, with 11 positions matching TRBD2. J gave up 9 bases and V 4 bases, and 8 bases lay outside the gene matches. Germline V gives CDR1 SGHTA, CDR2 FQGNSA. The CDR3 has 15 residues. The CDR3 region is CASSSQPTSGGEQFF. In DNA form, the CDR3 reads TGTGCCAGCAGCTCCCAGCCCACTAGCGGGGGTGAGCAGTTCTTC. The full variable domain, in which reference TRBV7-2 and TRBJ2-1 provide the parts outside the CDR3, is GAGVSQSPSNKVTEKGKDVELRCDPISGHTALYWYRQSLGQGLEFLIYFQGNSAPDKSGLPSDRFSAERTGGSVSTLTIQRTQQEDSAVYLCASSSQPTSGGEQFFGPGTRLTVL.

The V gene is TRBV6-1, the J gene TRBJ2-1, with 7 bases identical to TRBD1. Germline V lookup: CDR1 MNHNS, CDR2 SASEGT. CDR3 length equals 15 residues. V lost 2 bases and J lost 4; bases outside the gene matches: 5. For the CDR3, the DNA is TGTGCCAGCAGTGAATTCAAGGACAGGTACAATGAGCAGTTCTTC. Amino acid sequence: CASSEFKDRYNEQFF.

This chain joins TRBV9 and TRBJ2-5; 8 positions agree with TRBD2. The V gene's germline CDR1 is SGDLS and CDR2 YYNGEE. This CDR3 region has 14 residues. The trim removed 3 bases at V and 4 bases at J, leaving 5 bases unmatched. DNA for the CDR3: TGTGCCAGCAGCGGAGGGACTAGGGCAGAGACCCAGTACTTC. Translated, it gives CASSGGTRAETQYF. Full variable domain (outside the CDR3, taken from reference TRBV9 and TRBJ2-5): DSGVTQTPKHLITATGQRVTLRCSPRSGDLSVYWYQQSLDQGLQFLIQYYNGEERAKGNILERFSAQQFPDLHSELNLSSLELGDSALYFCASSGGTRAETQYFGPGTRLLVL.

This sequence joins TRBV24-1 and TRBJ2-1, with a tentative D call TRBD1 (6 bases). CDR3 length equals 14 residues. CDR1 and CDR2 from the germline V gene are KGHDR and SFDVKD. The V end lost 5 bases, the J end lost 4 bases, and 11 bases lay between the germline ends. The CDR3 here is CATSAGAPYNEQFF. The CDR3 nucleotides are TGTGCCACCAGTGCAGGGGCCCCGTACAATGAGCAGTTCTTC.

The CDR3 bases are TGTGCCAGCAGTAAACCGGGACAGAGCAACTATGGCTACACCTTC. Amino acids: CASSKPGQSNYGYTF. This chain links TRBV6-2 or TRBV6-3 with TRBJ1-2; 7 bases map to TRBD1. The CDR3 is 15 amino acids. Germline trimming cut 5 bases from V and 2 bases from J; bases unmatched to any gene: 8. Germline CDR1 MNHEY, CDR2 SVGEGT.

This chain joins TRBV3-1 (or the pseudogene TRBV3-2) and TRBJ1-5; D call uncertain. The CDR3 spans 13 residues. Germline CDR1 is LGHDT and CDR2 is YNNKEL (reference sequence). V was trimmed by 1 base and J by 6 bases, leaving 7 bases between them. The CDR3 DNA sequence: TGTGCCAGCAGCCAAGTCTCGGGTCAGCCCCAGCATTTT. It encodes CASSQVSGQPQHF.